This TCR beta chain was obtained from a study of shared clonotypes between healthy human individuals. A CD45RA+ naive subset and a CD45RA-negative memory subset were split from CD4+ cells. Sequencing was at deep level. Assay: immunoSEQ multiplex PCR; the TCRdb copy retains only in-frame clones and omits some. The sample lists over 950,000 clones, around 77% occurring once. V was shortened by 8 bases and J by 5 bases, with 13 bases between the two germline ends. The CDR3 is 13 amino acids. CDR1 and CDR2 from the germline V gene are KGHSH and LQKENI. The sequencing sample was made of memory CD4+ T cells from PBMCs. Indicated subset: CD45RA-negative fraction. V and J are TRBV18 and TRBJ2-1; D remains ambiguous. This clonotype was sampled from a man aged 18 to 35 in good health. Some clones in this sample may be carry-over from other donors' samples. As DNA, the CDR3 is TGTGCCAGCACGTATACAATTAACAATGAGCAGTTCTTC. This gives the protein CASTYTINNEQFF.